The entry below describes one TCR beta chain. This CDR3 spans 13 amino acids. With 4 bases removed from V and 2 bases from J, the gap between germline ends came to 8 bases. The V gene's germline CDR1 is SGHAT and CDR2 FQNNGV. This record belongs to a study of early stage breast cancer tumors. Each sample had two DNA replicates, approximately 0.52 ug blood or roughly 1.5 ug tissue. Only in-frame clones appear in the TCRdb table, and some are missing; sequencing was by immunoSEQ multiplex PCR. The data show approximately 33,000 clones, around 67% seen once. The sequence was collected from a middle-aged person with breast cancer. The sample comprised blood. This chain links TRBV11-2 with TRBJ2-5; the D gene is possibly TRBD1 (6 bases). CDR3 nucleotides: TGTGCCAGCAGCTGGACAGCACAAGAGACCCAGTACTTC. Translating gives CASSWTAQETQYF.